Listed here are 18 T cell receptor beta chains from one sample, sequenced in a study of T cell responses to AZD1222 COVID-19 vaccine. The method was immunoSEQ multiplex PCR; TCRdb's version includes in-frame clones alone and lacks a portion of them. The sample has 130,000 or so clones, approximately 90% seen once. The sequencing here drew on peripheral blood, taken on day 0 of MenACWY control vaccination. These receptors all stem from an adult in good health.

Only one count was recorded for this clone. The V and J genes are TRBV7-2 and TRBJ2-7, with 7 bases aligning to TRBD2. CDR3 size: 14 residues. The germline CDR1 and CDR2 sequences are SGHTA and FQGNSA. V shed 3 bases and J 6 bases; nucleotides not matched to a gene: 8. The CDR3 protein is CASSFGLAAVEQYF. The CDR3 nucleotides read TGTGCCAGCAGCTTTGGGCTAGCGGCGGTCGAGCAGTACTTC.

The V and J genes are TRBV28 and TRBJ2-6; D remains ambiguous. V was trimmed by 1 base and J by 4 bases, leaving 5 bases between them. The CDR3 covers 14 residues. Germline CDR1 reads MDHEN; CDR2 reads SYDVKM. CDR3 sequence: CASSLSAGANVLTF. The CDR3 DNA sequence: TGTGCCAGCAGTTTATCCGCGGGGGCCAACGTCCTGACTTTC.

This chain connects TRBV19 to TRBJ1-4, with D hard to call. The CDR3 sequence is 14 residues long. Germline assignment: CDR1 LNHDA and CDR2 SQIVND (reference sequence). The V end was cut by 8 bases, the J end by 0 bases, with 10 bases between. The CDR3 sequence: CASSPIATNEKLFF. The CDR3 DNA sequence: TGTGCCAGTTCCCCAATCGCAACTAATGAAAAACTGTTTTTT.

This clone was seen only a few times. The rearrangement uses TRBV7-8 and TRBJ2-2; TRBD2 matches 8 bases. CDR3 length: 19 amino acids. The V gene's germline CDR1 is SGHVS and CDR2 FQNEAQ. The ends lost 5 bases at V and 3 bases at J; junction bases unmatched: 17. CDR3 DNA: TGTGCCAGCAGCCATAAAAGGCCGGGACTAGATATTTACACCGGGGAGCTGTTTTTT. Encoded protein: CASSHKRPGLDIYTGELFF.

DNA of the CDR3: TGTGCCAGCAGTGTAGAACAAGACACTGAAGCTTTCTTT. This translates into CASSVEQDTEAFF. The rearrangement links TRBV6-4 to TRBJ1-1; D gene unclear. This CDR3 spans 13 amino acids. From germline, CDR1 is MRHNA and CDR2 SNTAGT. V was shortened by 4 bases and J by 3 bases, with 9 bases between the two germline ends.

V gene TRBV6-1 combines with J gene TRBJ2-2, with D possibly being TRBD1 (6 bases). Germline V lookup: CDR1 MNHNS, CDR2 SASEGT. V was pared by 7 bases and J by 3 bases, with 18 bases between. The CDR3 is 16 amino acids. The CDR3 DNA reads TGTGCCAGCAAGGAAGCGACAGGACTCCACACCGGGGAGCTGTTTTTT. Residues: CASKEATGLHTGELFF.

The gene calls are TRBV2 and TRBJ2-2; no definite D call. CDR1 SNHLY and CDR2 FYNNEI come from the germline V gene. V gave up 4 bases and J gave up 4 bases, with 13 bases separating them. This CDR3 comprises 15 residues. The CDR3 reads CASSVFGQSTGELFF. CDR3 in DNA: TGTGCCAGCAGTGTATTCGGGCAGAGCACCGGGGAGCTGTTTTTT.

V is TRBV6-5 and J is TRBJ1-2; D is possibly TRBD1 (5 bases). V was clipped by 5 bases and J by 4 bases, with 11 bases between them. This CDR3 comprises 13 residues. Looked up from germline, CDR1 is MNHEY and CDR2 is SVGAGI. In nucleotides, the CDR3 is TGTGCCAGCAGTCCAGGGAGTGGCTATGGCTACACCTTC. Translated, it gives CASSPGSGYGYTF.

V is TRBV29-1 and J is TRBJ2-2; no clear D. Germline V gives CDR1 SQVTM, CDR2 ANQGSEA. Trimming shortened V by 4 bases and J by 1 base, and 4 bases separated the two germline ends. The CDR3 runs to 12 residues. Here the CDR3 DNA reads TGCAGCGTTGGAAAGAACACCGGGGAGCTGTTTTTT. Protein sequence: CSVGKNTGELFF.

In DNA form, the CDR3 reads TGTGCCAGCAGTTACTCGGGAGGAATCGAGCAGTTCTTC. Translating it yields CASSYSGGIEQFF. The J gene is TRBJ2-1, the V gene TRBV6-5, with D tentatively TRBD2 (6 bases). Germline values: CDR1 MNHEY, CDR2 SVGAGI. This CDR3 contains 13 residues. V was clipped by 0 bases and J by 10 bases, with 10 bases between them.

A remark on this clone: The sample carries other DNA sequences with the same CDR3. The CDR3 loop is CASSLGQGEGYTF. DNA for the CDR3: TGTGCCAGCAGCTTAGGACAGGGTGAAGGCTACACCTTC. V and J are TRBV7-3 and TRBJ1-2; 8 bases align to TRBD1. The V segment lost 2 bases and the J segment 8 bases; nucleotides outside the gene matches: 4. Germline CDR1 and CDR2: SGHTA and FQGTGA. The CDR3 has 13 residues.

J is TRBJ1-2 and V is TRBV3-1 (or the pseudogene TRBV3-2); D is possibly TRBD1 (5 bases). Germline CDR1 is LGHDT and CDR2 is YNNKEL (reference sequence). V dropped 4 bases and J dropped 3 bases, with 18 bases sitting between them. This CDR3 spans 16 amino acids. CDR3 sequence reads: CASSPGGQGGYYGYTF. The CDR3, as DNA: TGTGCCAGCAGCCCAGGAGGGCAGGGCGGATACTATGGCTACACCTTC.

The chain uses TRBV6-5 and TRBJ2-7; the match to TRBD2 covers 7 bases. Germline V gene lookup returns CDR1 MNHEY and CDR2 SVGAGI. CDR3 length: 13 residues. The V and J ends lost 5 bases and 4 bases, in that order; junction bases with no gene match: 5. The CDR3 loop reads CASSRDYLYEQYF. In DNA form, the CDR3 reads TGTGCCAGCAGTAGGGACTACCTTTACGAGCAGTACTTC.

This chain joins TRBV14 and TRBJ2-2, with D uncertain. Germline-derived CDR1 and CDR2 are SGHDN and FVKESK. The CDR3 is made up of 12 amino acids. The ends were cut back, 8 bases at V and 1 base at J, with 5 bases in the middle. This CDR3 is CASRRNTGELFF. For the CDR3, the DNA is TGTGCCAGCCGGCGGAACACCGGGGAGCTGTTTTTT.

The V call is TRBV7-9, the J call TRBJ1-4; D is ambiguous. CDR3 length: 15 residues. From germline, CDR1 is SEHNR and CDR2 FQNEAQ (reference sequence). Trimming cost V 2 bases and J 6 bases, with 13 bases left between them. The CDR3 nucleotides read TGTGCCAGCAGCTTACGGCTTCGCGCCGATGAAAAACTGTTTTTT. Translation gives CASSLRLRADEKLFF.

This chain joins TRBV19 and TRBJ2-2; D not certain. The CDR3 consists of 20 residues. CDR1 is LNHDA, CDR2 SQIVND, per germline (reference sequence). V lost 3 bases and J 0 bases, leaving 23 bases between the germline ends. DNA for the CDR3: TGTGCCAGTAGTATTGGGTTGTGGACCAGACCCGCTACGAACACCGGGGAGCTGTTTTTT. Translation gives CASSIGLWTRPATNTGELFF.

The rearrangement links TRBV12-3 or TRBV12-4 to TRBJ2-1; 8 bases are a match to TRBD2. V lost 5 bases to trimming and J lost 5 bases; unmatched junction nucleotides: 2. The CDR3 has 13 residues. The CDR3 DNA reads TGTGCCAGCAGTAGCGGGAGTCACAATGAGCAGTTCTTC. It translates to CASSSGSHNEQFF.

The chain has TRBV5-5 and TRBJ1-3; TRBD1 might be the D (6 bases). From germline, CDR1 is SGHKS and CDR2 YYEKEE (reference sequence). The V end was cut by 9 bases, the J end by 4 bases, with 17 bases between. The CDR3 length is 14 residues. The CDR3: CATGQSVSGNTIYF. CDR3 bases: TGTGCCACCGGACAGTCGGTGAGCGGAAACACCATATATTTT.